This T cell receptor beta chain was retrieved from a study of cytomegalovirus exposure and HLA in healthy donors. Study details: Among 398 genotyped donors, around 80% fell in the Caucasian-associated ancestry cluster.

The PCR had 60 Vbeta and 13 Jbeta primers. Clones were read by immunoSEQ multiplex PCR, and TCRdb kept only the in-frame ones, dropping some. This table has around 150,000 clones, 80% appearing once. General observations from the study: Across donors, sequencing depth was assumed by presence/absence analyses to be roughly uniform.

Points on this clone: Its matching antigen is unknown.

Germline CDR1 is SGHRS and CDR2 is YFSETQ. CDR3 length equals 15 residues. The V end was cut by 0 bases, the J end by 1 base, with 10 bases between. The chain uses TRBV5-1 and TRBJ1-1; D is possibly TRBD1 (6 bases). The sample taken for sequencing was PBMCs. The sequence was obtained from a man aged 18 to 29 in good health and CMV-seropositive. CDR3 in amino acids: CASSLVQGTNTEAFF. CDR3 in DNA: TGCGCCAGCAGCTTGGTTCAGGGGACGAACACTGAAGCTTTCTTT.